The 5 T cell receptor beta chains below come from one sample, sequenced in a study of cytomegalovirus exposure and HLA in healthy donors (dated by TCRdb to about 2017). Libraries came from the immunoSEQ multiplex PCR assay. For the multiplex PCR, a mixture combining 60 forward primers for TCR Vbeta segments and 13 reverse primers for TCR Jbeta segments was used. Held by TCRdb, this immuneACCESS table contains in-frame sequences only and omits some clones. Under half of the omission traces to an unresolved V gene where checked; the cause of the rest is unknown. The sample records roughly 150,000 clones, roughly 84% of which are singletons. The leading ten clones occupy more than 0.85% of the sample. Sequenced input: PBMCs. These receptors were obtained from a man aged 25 to 45 in good health and CMV-seronegative.

This clone is a singleton in its sample. V is TRBV30 and J is TRBJ2-6; D call uncertain. The CDR3 sequence is 11 residues long. Trimming pared 6 bases from V and 3 bases from J, leaving 3 bases between. Germline V gene data show CDR1 as GTSNPN and CDR2 as SVGIG (reference sequence). CDR3 DNA: TGTGCCTGCCTTGGGGCCAACGTCCTGACTTTC. Its translation: CACLGANVLTF. The whole variable domain, remainder taken from reference TRBV30 and TRBJ2-6, is SQTIHQWPATLVQPVGSPLSLECTVEGTSNPNLYWYRQAAGRGLQLLFYSVGIGQISSEVPQNLSASRPQDRQFILSSKKLLLSDSGFYLCACLGANVLTFGAGSRLTVL.

This clone appeared a few times. This chain links TRBV9 with TRBJ2-7, with D hard to call. Germline V gives CDR1 SGDLS, CDR2 YYNGEE. Deletions cut 0 bases from V and 4 bases from J, with 17 bases between. The CDR3 extends over 16 amino acids. CDR3 region: CASSVAITNPTYEQYF. The CDR3 region has the DNA TGTGCCAGCAGCGTAGCGATAACCAACCCCACTTACGAGCAGTACTTC.

The chain employs TRBV5-1 and TRBJ2-3, with 11 bases that match TRBD2. The germline gives CDR1 SGHRS, CDR2 YFSETQ. The V gene end was trimmed by 4 bases and the J gene end by 4 bases; junction bases not matched to a gene: 8. The CDR3 length is 16 residues. CDR3 region: CASSIRLAGQSDTQYF. CDR3 coding DNA: TGCGCCAGCAGCATTCGACTAGCGGGGCAATCAGATACGCAGTATTTT.

The chain recombines TRBV5-1 with TRBJ2-3; 8 bases match TRBD2. This CDR3 comprises 16 residues. V trimming: 4 bases; J trimming: 6 bases; junction bases outside the gene matches: 13. CDR1 SGHRS and CDR2 YFSETQ come from the germline V gene. CDR3 nucleotides: TGCGCCAGCAGCCTGGGACTATTCCGGGAGGGGGATACGCAGTATTTT. Amino acid sequence: CASSLGLFREGDTQYF.

This chain links TRBV11-3 with TRBJ2-1; TRBD2 matches 10 bases. With 1 base clipped from V and 9 bases from J, the junction kept 6 bases outside the gene matches. The CDR3 contains 15 residues. The germline V gene encodes CDR1 SGHNT and CDR2 YENEEA. The chain's CDR3 is CASSLGGSGRFEQFF. The CDR3 nucleotides read TGTGCCAGCAGCTTAGGGGGTAGCGGGAGGTTTGAGCAGTTCTTC.